This T cell receptor beta chain was sequenced during a study of neurological immune-mediated disorders. This clonotype appeared many times. Germline assignment: CDR1 LGHNA and CDR2 YSLEER. CDR3 length equals 16 residues. The ends were cut back, 0 bases at V and 0 bases at J, with 9 bases in the middle. TCRdb fed the 5' RACE reads into MiXCR, producing one record per CDR3 protein. The repertoire holds about 95,000 distinct CDR3 sequences, with roughly 4% as singletons. This clonotype was obtained from a woman aged 18-29 years with multiple sclerosis. Sequencing used PBMCs. V is TRBV4-3 and J is TRBJ2-1, with no clear D. CDR3 coding DNA: TGCGCCAGCAGCCAAGATTCGACCAGCTCCTACAATGAGCAGTTCTTC. Amino acid sequence: CASSQDSTSSYNEQFF.